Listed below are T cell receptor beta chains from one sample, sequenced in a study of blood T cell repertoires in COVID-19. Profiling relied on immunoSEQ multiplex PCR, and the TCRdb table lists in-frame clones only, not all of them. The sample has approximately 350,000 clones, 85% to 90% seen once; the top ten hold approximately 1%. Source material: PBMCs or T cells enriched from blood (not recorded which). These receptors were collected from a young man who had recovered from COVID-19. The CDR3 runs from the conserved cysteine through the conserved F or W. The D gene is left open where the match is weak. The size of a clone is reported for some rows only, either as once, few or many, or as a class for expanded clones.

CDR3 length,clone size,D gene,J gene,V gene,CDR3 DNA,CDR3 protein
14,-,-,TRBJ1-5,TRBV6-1,TGTGCCAGCAGTGAAGCACCAGAAGTACGGCCCCAGCATTTT,CASSEAPEVRPQHF
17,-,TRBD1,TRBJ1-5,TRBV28,TGTGCCAGCACCGGGACAGGGGCGATTTATAGCAATCAGCCCCAGCATTTT,CASTGTGAIYSNQPQHF
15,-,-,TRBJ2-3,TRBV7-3,TGTGCCAGCAGCACTATGTCCGGGAGAAGAGATACGCAGTATTTT,CASSTMSGRRDTQYF
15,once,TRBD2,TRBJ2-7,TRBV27,TGTGCCAGCAGTTCCCAGGCGGGAGGGGTGTACGAGCAGTACTTC,CASSSQAGGVYEQYF
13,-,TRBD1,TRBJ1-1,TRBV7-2,TGTGCCAGCAGCCCGGGACAGGCCACTGAAGCTTTCTTT,CASSPGQATEAFF
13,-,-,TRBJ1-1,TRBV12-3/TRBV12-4,TGTGCCAGCACCTGGGGGGGGTTTACTGAAGCTTTCTTT,CASTWGGFTEAFF
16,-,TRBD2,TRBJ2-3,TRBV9,TGTGCCAGCAGCGTAGAAGCGGGGGGCCACACAGATACGCAGTATTTT,CASSVEAGGHTDTQYF
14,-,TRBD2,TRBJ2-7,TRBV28,TGTGCCAGCAGTCCAAGCGGGAGGGGCGACGAGCAGTACTTC,CASSPSGRGDEQYF
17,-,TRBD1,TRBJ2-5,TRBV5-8,TGTGCCAGCAGCTTGCTGGCGGGACAGGGGGTGTTGGAGACCCAGTACTTC,CASSLLAGQGVLETQYF
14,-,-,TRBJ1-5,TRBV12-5,TGTGCTAGTGGTTTTAGAGGGTCGGGGCAGCCCCAGCATTTT,CASGFRGSGQPQHF
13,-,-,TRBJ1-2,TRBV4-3,TGCGCCAGCAGCCAATCCCAGGGCTATGGCTACACCTTC,CASSQSQGYGYTF
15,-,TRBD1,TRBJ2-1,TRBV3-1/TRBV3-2,TGTGCCAGCAGCCAAGGACAGGGATTGAACAATGAGCAGTTCTTC,CASSQGQGLNNEQFF
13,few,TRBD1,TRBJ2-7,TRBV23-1,TGCGCCAGCAGGCGGGACAGGCCCTACGAGCAGTACTTC,CASRRDRPYEQYF
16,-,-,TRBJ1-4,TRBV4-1,TGCGCCAGCAGCCAATCCCCCAGCGGCACTAATGAAAAACTGTTTTTT,CASSQSPSGTNEKLFF
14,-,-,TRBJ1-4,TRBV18,TGTGCCAGCTCACCCATGACTGAAACGGAAAAACTGTTTTTT,CASSPMTETEKLFF
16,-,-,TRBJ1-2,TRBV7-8,TGTGCCAGCAGCTTAAATCTGGCTCTCCCTAACTATGGCTACACCTTC,CASSLNLALPNYGYTF
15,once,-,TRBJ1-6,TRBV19,TGTGCCAGTAGTATGAGCGGGGGGTATAATTCACCCCTCCACTTT,CASSMSGGYNSPLHF
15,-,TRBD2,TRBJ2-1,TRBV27,TGTGCCAGCAGTTGGAAGCGGGGCTCCTACAATGAGCAGTTCTTC,CASSWKRGSYNEQFF
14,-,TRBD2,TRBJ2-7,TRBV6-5,TGTGCCAGCAGGCTACTAGCGGGAGTACACGAGCAGTACTTC,CASRLLAGVHEQYF
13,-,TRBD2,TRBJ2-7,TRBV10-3,TGTGCCACCTTTAGCGGGAGTTCCTACGAGCAGTACTTC,CATFSGSSYEQYF
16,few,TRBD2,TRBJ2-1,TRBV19,TGTGCCAGTAGTATATGGGCTAGCGGTGATGACAATGAGCAGTTCTTC,CASSIWASGDDNEQFF
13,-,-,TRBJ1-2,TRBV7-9,TGTGCCAGCAGCTTAGGGGAGGCAACCAGCTACACCTTC,CASSLGEATSYTF
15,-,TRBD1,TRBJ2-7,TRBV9,TGTGCCAGCAGCGGTGTAGGGGACAGGGCCTACGAGCAGTACTTC,CASSGVGDRAYEQYF
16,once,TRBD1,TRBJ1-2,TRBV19,TGTGCCAGTAGTGGAAGGGGACAGGGCTTTAACTATGGCTACACCTTC,CASSGRGQGFNYGYTF
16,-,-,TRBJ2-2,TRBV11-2,TGTGCCAGCAGCTTTTATAGCACGGTGAACACCGGGGAGCTGTTTTTT,CASSFYSTVNTGELFF
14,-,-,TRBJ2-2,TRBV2,TGTGCCAGCACCCCGGGGTCGAACACCGGGGAGCTGTTTTTT,CASTPGSNTGELFF
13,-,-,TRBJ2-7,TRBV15,TGTGCCACCAGCAGAGCTTTGCAGTACGAGCAGTACTTC,CATSRALQYEQYF
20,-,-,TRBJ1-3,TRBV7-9,TGTGCCAGCACCCCGCCGGGGCTTAGGGGGAGCCCCTCCTCTGGAAACACCATATATTTT,CASTPPGLRGSPSSGNTIYF
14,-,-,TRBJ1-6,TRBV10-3,TGTGCCATCAGTGAGCGACAGCATAATTCACCCCTCCACTTT,CAISERQHNSPLHF
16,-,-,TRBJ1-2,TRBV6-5,TGTGCCAGCAGTTCTCGATCTTGGGGGCGGGACTATGGCTACACCTTC,CASSSRSWGRDYGYTF
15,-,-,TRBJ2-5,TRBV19,TGTGCCAGTAGTCCCCCTTATACTACCCAAGAGACCCAGTACTTC,CASSPPYTTQETQYF
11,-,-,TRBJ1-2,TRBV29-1,TGCAGCGCCGCCGGGGTCTATGGCTACACCTTC,CSAAGVYGYTF
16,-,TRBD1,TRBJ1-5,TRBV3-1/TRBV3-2,TGTGCCAGCAGCCAAGGGAGGGACAGGGTGTCTCAGCCCCAGCATTTT,CASSQGRDRVSQPQHF
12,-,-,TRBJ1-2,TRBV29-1,TGCAGCGTTGTTTTGACAGACTATGGCTACACCTTC,CSVVLTDYGYTF
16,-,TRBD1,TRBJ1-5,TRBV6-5,TGTGCCAGCAGTTTGGACAGGGTTGTTGGCAATCAGCCCCAGCATTTT,CASSLDRVVGNQPQHF
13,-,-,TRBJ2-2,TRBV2,TGTGCCACCCTAGGGCAGGGTGTGGGGGAGCTGTTTTTT,CATLGQGVGELFF
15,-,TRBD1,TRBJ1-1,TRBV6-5,TGTGCCAGCAGGGCGGGACAGGGGGGGAACACTGAAGCTTTCTTT,CASRAGQGGNTEAFF
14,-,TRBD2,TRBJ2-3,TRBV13,TGTGCCAGCAGCCTCGGACTAGCGACAGATACGCAGTATTTT,CASSLGLATDTQYF
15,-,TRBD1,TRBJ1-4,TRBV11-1,TGTGCCAGCAGCGCGACCGGGACAGCGAATGAAAAACTGTTTTTT,CASSATGTANEKLFF
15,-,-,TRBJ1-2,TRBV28,TGTGCCAGCACCAAGGCAGGGCAAACGTCGGATGGCTACACCTTC,CASTKAGQTSDGYTF
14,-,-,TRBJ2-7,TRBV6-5,TGTGCCAGCAGTTACTCGCAGGTCCTCTACGAGCAGTACTTC,CASSYSQVLYEQYF
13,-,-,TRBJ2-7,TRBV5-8,TGTGCCAGCAGTAGCCCCCCGGAACGGGAGCAGTACTTC,CASSSPPEREQYF
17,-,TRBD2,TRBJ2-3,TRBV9,TGTGCCAGCCAACGGACTAGCGGCCATGGGGTACTTGATACGCAGTATTTT,CASQRTSGHGVLDTQYF
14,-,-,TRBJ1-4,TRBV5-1,TGCGCCAGCACCCCGGGGGGGGTTGTTGAAAAACTGTTTTTT,CASTPGGVVEKLFF
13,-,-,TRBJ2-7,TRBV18,TGTGCCAGCTCACCATCCGGACTTTACGAGCAGTACTTC,CASSPSGLYEQYF
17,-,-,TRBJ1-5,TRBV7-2,TGTGCCAGCAGCCCCAGGGTAGGGGCTTTTAGCAATCAGCCCCAGCATTTT,CASSPRVGAFSNQPQHF
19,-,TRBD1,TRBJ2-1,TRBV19,TGTGCCAGTACCCGGGGCAGGGGGCTTATACCTAGCTCCTACAATGAGCAGTTCTTC,CASTRGRGLIPSSYNEQFF
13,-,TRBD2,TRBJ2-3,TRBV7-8,TGTGCCAGCGATCTAGCGGTGGGGGATACGCAGTATTTT,CASDLAVGDTQYF
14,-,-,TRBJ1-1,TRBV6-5,TGTGCCAGCAGATCGCAGGGGCCCATCGCTGAAGCTTTCTTT,CASRSQGPIAEAFF
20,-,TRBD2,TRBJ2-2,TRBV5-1,TGCGCCAGCAGCTTTTATAAAGGACTAGCGGGGGGATCGGATACCGGGGAGCTGTTTTTT,CASSFYKGLAGGSDTGELFF
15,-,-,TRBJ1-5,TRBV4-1,TGCGCCAGCAGCCAAGAAAGCCATAGCAATCAGCCCCAGCATTTT,CASSQESHSNQPQHF
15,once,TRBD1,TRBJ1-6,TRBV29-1,TGCAGCGTTCAAATTGGGGACAGTCGGAATTCACCCCTCCACTTT,CSVQIGDSRNSPLHF